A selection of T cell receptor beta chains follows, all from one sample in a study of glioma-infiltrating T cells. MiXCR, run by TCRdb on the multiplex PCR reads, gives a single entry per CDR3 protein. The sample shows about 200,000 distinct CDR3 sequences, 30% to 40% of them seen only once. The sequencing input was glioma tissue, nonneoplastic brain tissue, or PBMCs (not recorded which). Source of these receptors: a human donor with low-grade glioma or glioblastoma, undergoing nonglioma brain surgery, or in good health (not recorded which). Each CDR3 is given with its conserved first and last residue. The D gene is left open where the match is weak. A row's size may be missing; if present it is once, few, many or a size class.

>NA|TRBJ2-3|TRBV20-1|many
TGCAGTGGGGGAAAGTCTGGTAGCACAGATACGCAGTATTTT
CSGGKSGSTDTQYF
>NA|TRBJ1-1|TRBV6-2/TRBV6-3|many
TGTGCCAGCAGTTACTTCGGGGTGGATAGAGAAGCTTTCTTT
CASSYFGVDREAFF
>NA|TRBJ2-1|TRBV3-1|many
TGTGCCAGCAGCCTCGGCCAACACAATGAGCAGTTCTTC
CASSLGQHNEQFF
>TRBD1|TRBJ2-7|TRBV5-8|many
TGTGCCAGCAGCTCAGGGGGTGGGTACGAGCAGTACTTC
CASSSGGGYEQYF
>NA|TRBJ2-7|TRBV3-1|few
TGTGCCAGCAGCCAGGACTACTACGAGCAGTACTTC
CASSQDYYEQYF
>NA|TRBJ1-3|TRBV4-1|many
TGCGCCAGCAGCCAAGGAGATTTTGGGGGAAACACCATATATTTT
CASSQGDFGGNTIYF
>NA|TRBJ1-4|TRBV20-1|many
TGCAGTGCTAGAGAGGTACAGGGTCGAAATGAAAAACTGTTTTTT
CSAREVQGRNEKLFF
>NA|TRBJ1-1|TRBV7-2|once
TGTGCCAGCAGCTCCGGGCCTGAAGCTTTCTTT
CASSSGPEAFF
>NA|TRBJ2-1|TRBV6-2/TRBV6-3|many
TGTGCCAGCGTCTCGGAGCGGTCACCCGGGGGCAATGAGCAGTTCTTC
CASVSERSPGGNEQFF
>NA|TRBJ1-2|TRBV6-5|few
TGTGCCAGCAGTTACTTATATGAAGCTAACTATGGCTACACCTTC
CASSYLYEANYGYTF
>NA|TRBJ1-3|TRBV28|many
TGTGCCAGCAGTTCACCTACCTCTGGAAACACCATATATTTT
CASSSPTSGNTIYF
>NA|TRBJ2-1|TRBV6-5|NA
TGTGCCAGCAGTTACTCGCCGACGACCAATGAGCAGTTCTTC
CASSYSPTTNEQFF
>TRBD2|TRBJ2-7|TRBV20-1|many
TGCAGTGCATCTGCGGGAGGAACCTACGAGCAGTACTTC
CSASAGGTYEQYF
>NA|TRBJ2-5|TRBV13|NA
TGTGCCAGCAGCCTAAAGAGGGAGACCCAGTACTTC
CASSLKRETQYF
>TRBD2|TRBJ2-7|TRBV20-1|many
TGCAGTGCTAAATCTAGCGGGAGATCTTACGAGCAGTACTTC
CSAKSSGRSYEQYF
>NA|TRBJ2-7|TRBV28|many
TGTGCCACCAGACCCCCTGACTCCTACGAGCAGTACTTC
CATRPPDSYEQYF
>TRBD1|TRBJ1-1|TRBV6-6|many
TGTGCCAGCAGTTACACTAGGGGGCGAAACACTGAAGCTTTCTTT
CASSYTRGRNTEAFF
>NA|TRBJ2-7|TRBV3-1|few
TGTGCCAGCAGCCAAGATCGGGTAACCGAGCAGTACTTC
CASSQDRVTEQYF
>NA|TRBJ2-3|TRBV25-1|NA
TGTGCCAGCAGTGAATTGAACTCAGGGTACCCCACAGATACGCAGTATTTT
CASSELNSGYPTDTQYF
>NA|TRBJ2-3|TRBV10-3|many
TGTGCCACCCTGGGGACAGATACGCAGTATTTT
CATLGTDTQYF
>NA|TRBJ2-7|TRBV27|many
TGTGCCAGCTTGCGATTCGAAGGCGGGAACTACGAGCAGTACTTC
CASLRFEGGNYEQYF
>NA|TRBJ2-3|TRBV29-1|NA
TGCAGCGCCCCGGGGGGCGGGAGCGCCACAGATACGCAGTATTTT
CSAPGGGSATDTQYF
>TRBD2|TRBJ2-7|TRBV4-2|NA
TGTGCCAGCAGCCCCTACCTGGGACTAGCGGAACTGTCCTACGAGCAGTACTTC
CASSPYLGLAELSYEQYF
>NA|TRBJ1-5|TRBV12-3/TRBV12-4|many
TGTGCCAGCAGTTTAAGTCTGGGGACGAAAGAGAGCAGCAATCAGCCCCAGCATTTT
CASSLSLGTKESSNQPQHF
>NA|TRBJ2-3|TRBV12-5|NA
TGTGCTAGTGGTTTGGTGCTCTCTCGTCGGACAGATACGCAGTATTTT
CASGLVLSRRTDTQYF
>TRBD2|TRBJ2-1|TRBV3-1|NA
TGTGCCAGCACTAGCGGGAGGGCCAATGAGCAGTTCTTC
CASTSGRANEQFF
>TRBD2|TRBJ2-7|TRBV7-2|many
TGTGCCAGCAACGTACTAGCGCCCACCTACGAGCAGTACTTC
CASNVLAPTYEQYF
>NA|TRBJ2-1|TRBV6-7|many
TGTGCCAGCAGCCGCGAAGTTTACTCCTACAATGAGCAGTTCTTC
CASSREVYSYNEQFF
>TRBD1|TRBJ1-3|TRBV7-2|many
TGTGCCAGCAGGAAGGGGGGACAGGCTCGGGAATCTGGAAACACCATATATTTT
CASRKGGQARESGNTIYF
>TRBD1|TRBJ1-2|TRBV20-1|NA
TGCAATACACGAACGTGGGAACAGGGGAATGGCTACACCTTC
CNTRTWEQGNGYTF
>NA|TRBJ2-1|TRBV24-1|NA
TGTGCCACCAGTGACCGCGCAGGGGCACTCTACAATGAGCAGTTCTTC
CATSDRAGALYNEQFF
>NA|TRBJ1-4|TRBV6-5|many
TGTGCCAGCAGTTACACTGGGGGGGCTAATGAAAAACTGTTTTTT
CASSYTGGANEKLFF
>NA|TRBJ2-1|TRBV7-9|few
TGTGCCAGCAGCTCGTCGGAATACAATGAGCAGTTCTTC
CASSSSEYNEQFF
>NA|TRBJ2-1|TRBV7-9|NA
TGTGCCAGCAGCTTACTCTTGGCCGCGGAGGGGTTCTTC
CASSLLLAAEGFF
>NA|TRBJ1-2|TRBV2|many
TGTGCCAGCCGACGGACAGAAAACTATGGCTACACCTTC
CASRRTENYGYTF
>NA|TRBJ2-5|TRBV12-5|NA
TGTGCTAGTGGGGGACCCGGGGAGACCCAGTACTTC
CASGGPGETQYF
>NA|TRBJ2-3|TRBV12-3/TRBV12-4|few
TGTGCCAGCAGTTTATTCGAGGGGACAGATACGCAGTATTTT
CASSLFEGTDTQYF
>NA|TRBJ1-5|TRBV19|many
TGTGCCAGTAGTATCTCAGGGTTCGGGCAGCCCCAGCATTTT
CASSISGFGQPQHF
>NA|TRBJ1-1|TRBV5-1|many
TGCGCCAGCAGCTTGGCCCAGAACACTGAAGCTTTCTTT
CASSLAQNTEAFF
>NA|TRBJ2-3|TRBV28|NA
TGTGCCAGCAGGGGCCTTAGCGCAGATACGCAGTATTTT
CASRGLSADTQYF
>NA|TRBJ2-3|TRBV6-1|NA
TGTGCCACTAGGTCAAGGGGACTTAGAGGGAGCAACACAGATACGCAGTATTTT
CATRSRGLRGSNTDTQYF
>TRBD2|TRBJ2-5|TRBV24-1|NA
TGTGCCACCGGCCCTAGCGGAGAGGCAAAGGGAGAGACCCAGTACTTC
CATGPSGEAKGETQYF
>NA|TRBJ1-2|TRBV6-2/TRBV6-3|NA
TGTGCCAGCAGTGGGTCAGGGGATGGCTATGGCTACACCTTC
CASSGSGDGYGYTF
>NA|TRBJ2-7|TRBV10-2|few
TGCGCCAGCAGTGAGACGGCCTACGAGCAGTACTTC
CASSETAYEQYF